The T cell receptor beta chain under discussion was sequenced for a study of regulatory and conventional T cells in RAG deficiency. Overall study findings and caveats: Omenn CD25-high CD127-low cells may be activated cells, not true Tregs. Treg unique TCR beta sequences were about 110-fold fewer in Omenn syndrome and CID/AS patients than controls. In Omenn syndrome, Treg and Tconv repertoires overlapped >80%.

V was trimmed by 2 bases and J by 5 bases, leaving 12 bases between them. The CDR3 is made up of 14 amino acids. In germline, CDR1 is MNHEY, CDR2 SMNVEV (reference sequence). The protocol was immunoSEQ multiplex PCR, while the TCRdb copy is restricted to in-frame clones and leaves out a portion. The sample shows 32,000 or so clones, around 91% of them seen only once. Turning to this clone: The target antigen is unknown.

The sample was also reused in another study, on regulatory T cells. That report notes: The primer mix had 52 TRBV and 13 TRBJ primers. In patients, unique TRB V-J pairs were restricted and V/J usage skewed, especially in Tregs.

This rearrangement joins TRBV27 to TRBJ1-1, with D maybe TRBD1 (5 bases). The sequenced sample was CD8+ T cells sorted from blood. This receptor was obtained from a human donor in good health. The CDR3 DNA reads as TGTGCCAGCAGTTTAAGGGGCTTAGGAACTGAAGCTTTCTTT. As protein: CASSLRGLGTEAFF.